The TCR beta chain under discussion was sequenced for a study of T cell repertoires in cytomegalovirus infection. Overall study context: Both CMV infection and a matching HLA type were indicated by public TCR beta signatures. Study observations and caveats: HLA-C-restricted CMV-specific TCR beta clonotypes prevailed in the ex vivo response. CMV carriers having the relevant HLA were flagged by cumulative public TCR beta family frequency.

TCRdb re-called the reads through MiXCR, storing one row per CDR3 protein. This sample has fewer than 250,000 distinct CDR3 sequences; around 12% occur once, and the top ten carry around 1.6%. This clonotype was recorded many times. Its antigen remains unknown. One junction end does not reproduce the germline sequence, and a read error may be involved. Source material: PBMCs. The receptor was isolated from a human donor in good health (CMV status not recorded). Some clones in this sample may be carry-over from other donors' samples.

This CDR3 is CASSLWREGTGELFF. The CDR3 nucleotides read TGTGCTAGCAGCTTATGGCGGGAGGGCACCGGGGAGCTGTTTTTT. This chain uses TRBV7-7 with TRBJ2-2; TRBD2 matches 9 bases. The germline CDR1 and CDR2 sequences are SSHAT and FNYEAQ (reference sequence). This CDR3 has 15 residues. Full variable domain (missing parts from reference TRBV7-7 and TRBJ2-2): GAGVSQSPRYKVTKRGQDVTLRCDPISSHATLYWYQQALGQGPEFLTYFNYEAQPDKSGLPSDRFSAERPEGSISTLTIQRTEQRDSAMYRCASSLWREGTGELFFGEGSRLTVL.